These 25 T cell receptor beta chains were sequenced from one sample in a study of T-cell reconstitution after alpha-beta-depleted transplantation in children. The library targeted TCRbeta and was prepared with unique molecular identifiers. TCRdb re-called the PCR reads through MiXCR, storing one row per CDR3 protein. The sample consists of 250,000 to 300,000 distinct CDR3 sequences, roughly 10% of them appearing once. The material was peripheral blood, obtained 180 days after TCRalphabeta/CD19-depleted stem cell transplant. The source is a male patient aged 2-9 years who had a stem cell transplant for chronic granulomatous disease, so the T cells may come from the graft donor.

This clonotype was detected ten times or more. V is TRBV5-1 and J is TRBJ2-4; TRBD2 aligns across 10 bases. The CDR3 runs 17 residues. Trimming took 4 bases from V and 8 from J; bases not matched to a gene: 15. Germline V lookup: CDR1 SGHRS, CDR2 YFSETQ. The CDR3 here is CASSPQGWLAGVDIQYF. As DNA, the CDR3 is TGCGCCAGCAGCCCACAGGGGTGGCTAGCGGGAGTGGACATTCAGTACTTC.

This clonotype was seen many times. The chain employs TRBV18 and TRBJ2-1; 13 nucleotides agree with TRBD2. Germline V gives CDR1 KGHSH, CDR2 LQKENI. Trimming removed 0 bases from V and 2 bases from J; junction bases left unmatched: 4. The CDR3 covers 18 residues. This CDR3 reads CASSPPVTSGGTYNEQFF. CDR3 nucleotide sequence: TGTGCCAGCTCACCACCGGTGACTAGCGGGGGGACCTACAATGAGCAGTTCTTC.

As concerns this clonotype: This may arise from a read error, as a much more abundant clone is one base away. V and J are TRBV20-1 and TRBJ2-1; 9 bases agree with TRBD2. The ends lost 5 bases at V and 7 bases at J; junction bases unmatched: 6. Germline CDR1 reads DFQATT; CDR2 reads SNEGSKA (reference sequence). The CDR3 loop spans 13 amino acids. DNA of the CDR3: TGCAGTGCTCCACCAGCGGGAGGAAATGAGCAGTTCTTC. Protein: CSAPPAGGNEQFF.

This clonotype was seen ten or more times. CDR3 in DNA: TGCGCCAGCAGCACCCGACAGGGGGAAACATTACTCTCTGGGGCCAACGTCCTGACTTTC. It encodes CASSTRQGETLLSGANVLTF. The chain joins TRBV5-1 to TRBJ2-6, with 9 bases identical to TRBD1. The V segment lost 4 bases and the J segment 0 bases; nucleotides outside the gene matches: 14. The germline V gene encodes CDR1 SGHRS and CDR2 YFSETQ. The CDR3 covers 20 residues.

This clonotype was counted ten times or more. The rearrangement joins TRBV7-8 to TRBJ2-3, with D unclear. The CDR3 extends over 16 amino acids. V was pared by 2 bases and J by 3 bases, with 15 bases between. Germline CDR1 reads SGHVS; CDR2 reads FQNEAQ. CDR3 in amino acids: CASSLFELVGTDTQYF. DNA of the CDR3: TGTGCCAGCAGCTTATTTGAGCTAGTGGGTACAGATACGCAGTATTTT.

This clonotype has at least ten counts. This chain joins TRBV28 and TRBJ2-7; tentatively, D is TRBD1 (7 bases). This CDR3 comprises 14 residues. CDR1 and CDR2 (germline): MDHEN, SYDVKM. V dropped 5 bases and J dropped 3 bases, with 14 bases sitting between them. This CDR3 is CASSRQGLYYEQYF. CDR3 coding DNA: TGTGCCAGCAGTAGACAGGGACTCTACTACGAGCAGTACTTC.

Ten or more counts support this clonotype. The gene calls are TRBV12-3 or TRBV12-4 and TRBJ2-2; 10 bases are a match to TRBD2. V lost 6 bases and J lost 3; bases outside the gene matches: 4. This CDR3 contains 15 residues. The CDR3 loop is CASRRSGRDTGELFF. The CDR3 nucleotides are TGTGCCAGCAGACGGAGCGGGAGGGACACCGGGGAGCTGTTTTTT.

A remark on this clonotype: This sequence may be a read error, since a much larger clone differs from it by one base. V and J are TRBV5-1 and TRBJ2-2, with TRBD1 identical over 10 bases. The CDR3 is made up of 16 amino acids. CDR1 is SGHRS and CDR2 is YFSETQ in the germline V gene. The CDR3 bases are TGCGCCAGCAGGTCCGGGACAGGGGCGAACACCGGGGAGCTGATTTTT. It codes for CASRSGTGANTGELIF.

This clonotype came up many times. CDR3 DNA: TGCAGCCTCCTAGGTGGTTTCCCCTCCTACAATGAGCAGTTCTTC. The encoded protein is CSLLGGFPSYNEQFF. J is TRBJ2-1 and V is TRBV29-1, with D unresolved. The ends were cut back, 8 bases at V and 0 bases at J, with 17 bases in the middle. CDR1 and CDR2 (germline): SQVTM, ANQGSEA. The CDR3 extends over 15 amino acids.

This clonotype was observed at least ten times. The CDR3 DNA reads TGCGCCAGCAGCACTGGGCCAGGGGGTGGCTACACCTTC. Protein: CASSTGPGGGYTF. The rearrangement uses TRBV5-1 and TRBJ1-2; 7 bases line up with TRBD1. This CDR3 is 13 amino acids long. V shed 4 bases, J shed 7 bases, and the junction held 7 bases outside the gene matches. Per the germline V gene, CDR1 is SGHRS and CDR2 is YFSETQ. Using reference TRBV5-1 and TRBJ1-2 for the parts outside the CDR3, the full variable domain is KAGVTQTPRYLIKTRGQQVTLSCSPISGHRSVSWYQQTPGQGLQFLFEYFSETQRNKGNFPGRFSGRQFSNSRSEMNVSTLELGDSALYLCASSTGPGGGYTFGSGTRLTVV.

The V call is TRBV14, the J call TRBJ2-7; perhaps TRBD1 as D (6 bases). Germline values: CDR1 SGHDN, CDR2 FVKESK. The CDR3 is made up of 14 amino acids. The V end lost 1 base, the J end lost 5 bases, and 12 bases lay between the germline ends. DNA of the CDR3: TGTGCCAGCAGCCAAGGGGGACAAAAGCACGAGCAGTACTTC. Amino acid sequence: CASSQGGQKHEQYF.

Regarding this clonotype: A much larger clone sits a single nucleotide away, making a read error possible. The DNA for the CDR3 is TGCAGTGCTTGGACTAGCGGACACAATGAGCGGTTCTTC. It encodes CSAWTSGHNERFF. The rearrangement links TRBV20-1 to TRBJ2-1, with TRBD2 matching 10 bases. The CDR3 is 13 amino acids. Germline V lookup: CDR1 DFQATT, CDR2 SNEGSKA (reference sequence).

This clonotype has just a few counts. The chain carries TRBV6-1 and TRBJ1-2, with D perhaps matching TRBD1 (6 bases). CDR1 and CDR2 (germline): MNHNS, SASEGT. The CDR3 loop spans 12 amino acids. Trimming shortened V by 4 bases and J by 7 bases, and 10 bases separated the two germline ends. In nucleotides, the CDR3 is TGTGCCAGCAGTGCCATCAGGGGTGGCTACACCTTC. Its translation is CASSAIRGGYTF.

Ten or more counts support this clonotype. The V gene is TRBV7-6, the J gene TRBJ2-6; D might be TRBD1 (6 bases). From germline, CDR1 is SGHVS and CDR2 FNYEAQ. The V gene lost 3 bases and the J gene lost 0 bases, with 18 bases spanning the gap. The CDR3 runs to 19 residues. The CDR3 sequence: CASSFSAAGATSGANVLTF. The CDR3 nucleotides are TGTGCCAGCAGCTTCTCGGCCGCAGGGGCCACCTCTGGGGCCAACGTCCTGACTTTC. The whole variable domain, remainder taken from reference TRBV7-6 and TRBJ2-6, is GAGVSQSPRYKVTKRGQDVALRCDPISGHVSLYWYRQALGQGPEFLTYFNYEAQQDKSGLPNDRFSAERPEGSISTLTIQRTEQRDSAMYRCASSFSAAGATSGANVLTFGAGSRLTVL.

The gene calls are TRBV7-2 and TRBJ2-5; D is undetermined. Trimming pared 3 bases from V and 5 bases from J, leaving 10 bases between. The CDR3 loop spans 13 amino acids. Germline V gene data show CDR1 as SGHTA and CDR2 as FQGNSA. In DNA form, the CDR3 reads TGTGCCAGCAGCTTGTTAGCAGTTGAGACCCAGTACTTC. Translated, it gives CASSLLAVETQYF.

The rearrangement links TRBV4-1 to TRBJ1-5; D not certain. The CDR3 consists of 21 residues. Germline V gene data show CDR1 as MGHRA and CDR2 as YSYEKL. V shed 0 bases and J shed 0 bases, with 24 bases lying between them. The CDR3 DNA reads TGCGCCAGCAGCCAAGATCTAGACTATGAGGCAGGCCTATTTAGCAATCAGCCCCAGCATTTT. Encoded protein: CASSQDLDYEAGLFSNQPQHF.

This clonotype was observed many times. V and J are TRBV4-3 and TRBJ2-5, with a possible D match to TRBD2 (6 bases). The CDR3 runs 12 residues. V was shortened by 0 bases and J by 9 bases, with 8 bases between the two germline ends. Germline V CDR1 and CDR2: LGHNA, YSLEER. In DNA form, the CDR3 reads TGCGCCAGCAGCCAAGACCGGAGGGCCCAGTACTTC. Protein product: CASSQDRRAQYF.

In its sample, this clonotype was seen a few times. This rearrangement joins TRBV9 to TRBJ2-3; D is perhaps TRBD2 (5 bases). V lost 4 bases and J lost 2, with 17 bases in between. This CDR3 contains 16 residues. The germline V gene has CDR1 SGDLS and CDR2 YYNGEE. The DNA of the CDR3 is TGTGCCAGCAGCCCACGGACTGCCTTGCCCACAGATACGCAGTATTTT. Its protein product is CASSPRTALPTDTQYF.

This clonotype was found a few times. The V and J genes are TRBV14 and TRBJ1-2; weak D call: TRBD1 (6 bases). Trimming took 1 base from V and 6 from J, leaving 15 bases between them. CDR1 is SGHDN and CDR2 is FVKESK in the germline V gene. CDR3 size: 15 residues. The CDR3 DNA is TGTGCCAGCAGCCAAGCTGGGGGCGCGGTTCATGGCTACACCTTC. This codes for CASSQAGGAVHGYTF.

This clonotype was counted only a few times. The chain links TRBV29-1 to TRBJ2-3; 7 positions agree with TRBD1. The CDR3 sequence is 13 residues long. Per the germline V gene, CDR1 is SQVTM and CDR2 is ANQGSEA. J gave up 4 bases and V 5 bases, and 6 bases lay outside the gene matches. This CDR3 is CSVFVQGADTQYF. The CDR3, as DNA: TGCAGCGTTTTTGTCCAGGGGGCAGATACGCAGTATTTT.

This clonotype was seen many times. CDR3 sequence (DNA): TGCAGTGCTAGGCGGAGCGGGAGGACCCTCACCTACGAGCAGTACTTC. Its translation is CSARRSGRTLTYEQYF. The chain carries TRBV20-1 and TRBJ2-7; 9 bases are shared with TRBD2. Germline CDR1 is DFQATT and CDR2 is SNEGSKA (reference sequence). There are 16 residues in the CDR3. The V and J ends lost 3 bases and 2 bases, in that order; junction bases with no gene match: 11.

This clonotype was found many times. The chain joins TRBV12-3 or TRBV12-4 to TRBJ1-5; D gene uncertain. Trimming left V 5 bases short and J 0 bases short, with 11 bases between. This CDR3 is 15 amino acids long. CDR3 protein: CASSTQWGSNQPQHF. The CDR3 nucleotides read TGTGCCAGCAGTACCCAGTGGGGTAGCAATCAGCCCCAGCATTTT.

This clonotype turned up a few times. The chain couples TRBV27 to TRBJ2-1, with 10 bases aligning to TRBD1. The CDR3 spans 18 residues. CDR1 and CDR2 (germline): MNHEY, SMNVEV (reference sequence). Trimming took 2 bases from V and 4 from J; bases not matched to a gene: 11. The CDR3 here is CASSLGPGRQGAYNEQFF. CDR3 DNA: TGTGCCAGCAGTTTAGGTCCTGGGAGACAGGGGGCGTACAATGAGCAGTTCTTC.

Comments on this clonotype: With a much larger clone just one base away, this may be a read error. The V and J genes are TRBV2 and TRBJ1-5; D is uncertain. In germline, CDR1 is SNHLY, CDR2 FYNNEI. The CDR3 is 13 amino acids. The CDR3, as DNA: TGTGCCAGCAGCGAGGACCTGTCTCAGCCCCAGCCTTTT. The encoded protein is CASSEDLSQPQPF.

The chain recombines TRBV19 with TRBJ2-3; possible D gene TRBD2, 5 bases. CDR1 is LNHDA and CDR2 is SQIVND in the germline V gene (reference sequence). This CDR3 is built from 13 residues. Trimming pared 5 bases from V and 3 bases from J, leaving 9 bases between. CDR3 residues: CASSGLKTDTQYF. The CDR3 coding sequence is TGTGCCAGTAGTGGACTGAAGACAGATACGCAGTATTTT.